This TCR beta chain was identified in a study of shared clonotypes between healthy human individuals. Overall study context: The study enrolled a couple of women and three men aged 18 to 49.

A word on this clone: What it recognizes is unknown.

Into CD45RA+ naive and CD45RA-negative memory subsets, the CD4+ cells were split. Study-wide points: Sequencing depth was a factor that was expected to affect clonotype sharing among donors.

Several immunoSEQ plates held equal portions of the genomic DNA taken from each subset. TCRdb's table, derived via immunoSEQ multiplex PCR, lists solely in-frame clones and lacks some. This sample yields some 1.5 million clones, of which under 99% are seen a single time; around 0.45% belongs to the top ten. The TCR originated in a man younger than 45 in good health. What was sequenced was naive CD4+ T cells sorted from blood. The subset denotes: CD45RA+ positively selected.

The CDR3 sequence: CASSPEGRSTDTQYF. The CDR3 DNA follows: TGTGCCAGCAGCCCGGAGGGTCGAAGCACAGATACGCAGTATTTT. This chain uses TRBV9 with TRBJ2-3; D is perhaps TRBD2 (6 bases). Germline V gene data show CDR1 as SGDLS and CDR2 as YYNGEE. This CDR3 spans 15 amino acids. V was pared by 4 bases and J by 0 bases, with 12 bases between.